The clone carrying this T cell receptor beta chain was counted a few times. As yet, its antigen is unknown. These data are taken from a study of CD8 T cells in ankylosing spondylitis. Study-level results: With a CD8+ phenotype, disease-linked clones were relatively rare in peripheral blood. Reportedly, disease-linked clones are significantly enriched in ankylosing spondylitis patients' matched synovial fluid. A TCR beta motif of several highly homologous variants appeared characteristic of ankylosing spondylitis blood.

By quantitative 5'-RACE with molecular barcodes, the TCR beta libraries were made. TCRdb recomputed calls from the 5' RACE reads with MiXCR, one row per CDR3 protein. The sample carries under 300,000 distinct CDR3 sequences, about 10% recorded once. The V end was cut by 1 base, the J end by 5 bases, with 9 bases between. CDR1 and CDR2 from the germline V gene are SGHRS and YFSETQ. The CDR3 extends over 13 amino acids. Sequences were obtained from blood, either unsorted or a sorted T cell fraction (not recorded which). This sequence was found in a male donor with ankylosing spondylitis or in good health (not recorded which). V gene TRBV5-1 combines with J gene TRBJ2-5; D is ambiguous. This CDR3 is CASSLRRSETQYF. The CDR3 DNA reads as TGCGCCAGCAGCTTGCGCCGTTCGGAGACCCAGTACTTC.